Presented here are 28 T cell receptor beta chains from one specimen sequenced in a study of T cell repertoires in cytomegalovirus infection. These TCRs are of unknown antigen specificity. TCRdb reanalysed the reads using MiXCR and keeps one entry per CDR3 protein. Here the sample spans 830,000 or so distinct CDR3 sequences, 32% being singletons. Sequencing used cultured CD8+ T cells from PBMCs, obtained from culture after CMV antigen stimulation. These receptors were obtained from a human donor in good health (CMV status not recorded). Some clones in this sample may be carry-over from other donors' samples.

In its sample, this clonotype was seen a few times. The chain joins TRBV5-4 to TRBJ1-2; perhaps TRBD1 as D (5 bases). Looked up from germline, CDR1 is SGHNT and CDR2 is YYREEE (reference sequence). Trimming cost V 6 bases and J 4 bases, with 16 bases left between them. The CDR3 has 14 amino acids. CDR3 in amino acids: CASTPSEGIYGYTF. The CDR3 coding sequence is TGTGCCAGCACCCCCTCCGAGGGGATCTATGGCTACACCTTC.

This clonotype was counted between two and nine times. J is TRBJ2-7 and V is TRBV28; a possible D gene is TRBD1 (5 bases). CDR1 is MDHEN and CDR2 is SYDVKM in the germline V gene. This CDR3 is 14 amino acids long. V was trimmed by 6 bases and J by 2 bases, leaving 14 bases between them. CDR3 sequence: CASSLRVSPYEQYV. The CDR3 nucleotides are TGTGCCAGCAGCCTCAGGGTTTCACCCTACGAGCAGTACGTC.

V usage is TRBV19 and J usage is TRBJ2-3; D tentatively reads TRBD1 or TRBD2 (5 bases each). The CDR3 contains 14 residues. V gave up 4 bases and J gave up 2 bases, with 10 bases separating them. Germline V lookup: CDR1 LNHDA, CDR2 SQIVND (reference sequence). Here the CDR3 reads CASSSWDPTDTQYF. In nucleotides, the CDR3 is TGTGCCAGTAGTAGTTGGGACCCCACAGATACGCAGTATTTT.

The sample holds a few counts of this clonotype. DNA of the CDR3: TGTGCCAGCAGCTCTGGGGACGGTAGCAGGGGTAGCAATCAGCCCCAGCATTTT. This translates into CASSSGDGSRGSNQPQHF. The gene calls are TRBV7-9 and TRBJ1-5, with D possibly matching TRBD1 (6 bases). V lost 4 bases and J lost 0, with 19 bases in between. The CDR3 loop spans 18 amino acids. Germline V gene lookup returns CDR1 SEHNR and CDR2 FQNEAQ (reference sequence). The variable domain in full, completed from reference TRBV7-9 and TRBJ1-5, reads DTGVSQNPRHKITKRGQNVTFRCDPISEHNRLYWYRQTLGQGPEFLTYFQNEAQLEKSRLLSDRFSAERPKGSFSTLEIQRTEQGDSAMYLCASSSGDGSRGSNQPQHFGDGTRLSIL.

This clonotype showed up just a few times. The J gene is TRBJ2-1, the V gene TRBV12-3 or TRBV12-4; 7 bases are a match to TRBD1. CDR3 length: 10 amino acids. V was clipped by 5 bases and J by 13 bases; unmatched bases: 2. DNA of the CDR3: TGTGCCAGCAGTGGGGACAGACAGTTCTTC. It encodes CASSGDRQFF.

As regards this clonotype: A clone one base away is much larger, so this may be a read error. V gene TRBV7-3 combines with J gene TRBJ1-4; D is unresolved. The length of the CDR3 is 13 residues. V shed 4 bases and J shed 7 bases, with 10 bases lying between them. Germline assignment: CDR1 SGHTA and CDR2 FQGTGA. This chain's CDR3 is CASSSPDGEKLFF. The CDR3 DNA is TGTGCCAGCAGCTCGCCGGACGGTGAAAAACTGTTTTTT.

This clonotype was observed a few times. The chain links TRBV6-2 or TRBV6-3 to TRBJ1-5; D might be TRBD1 (6 bases). Germline CDR1 and CDR2: MNHEY and SVGEGT. Between the trimmed V and J ends, which lost 5 bases and 6 bases, there was a span of 14 bases. The CDR3 length is 14 residues. The CDR3 coding sequence is TGTGCCAGCAGTCTCCGGGGGGCCTTTCAGCCCCAGCATTTT. Protein sequence: CASSLRGAFQPQHF.

This clonotype was observed a few times. V is TRBV14 and J is TRBJ2-7; no clear D. The V end was cut by 0 bases, the J end by 6 bases, with 9 bases between. The CDR3 length is 13 residues. Per germline, CDR1 SGHDN and CDR2 FVKESK. The CDR3 region is CASSQEWGREQYF. The CDR3 nucleotides read TGTGCCAGCAGCCAAGAGTGGGGTCGCGAGCAGTACTTC.

The V call is TRBV6-5, the J call TRBJ1-2, with 8 bases matching TRBD1. CDR1 is MNHEY and CDR2 is SVGAGI in the germline V gene. The CDR3 is 16 amino acids. The V segment lost 6 bases and the J segment 5 bases; nucleotides outside the gene matches: 14. CDR3 nucleotide sequence: TGTGCCAGCAGCTATTCAAGCACAGGGGGGTTTTATGGCTACACCTTC. Residues: CASSYSSTGGFYGYTF.

A word on this clonotype: Sequence at one end of the junction differs from germline and may be a read error. The chain uses TRBV27 and TRBJ2-1; D is possibly TRBD1 (6 bases). Germline-derived CDR1 and CDR2 are MNHEY and SMNVEV (reference sequence). The CDR3 spans 15 residues. CDR3 nucleotide sequence: TGTGTCAGCAGTTTGCTGGCAGGGGCTTACAATGAGCAGTTCTTC. It encodes CVSSLLAGAYNEQFF.

The chain recombines TRBV19 with TRBJ1-2; D may be TRBD1 (5 bases). The V gene lost 1 base and the J gene lost 4 bases, with 13 bases spanning the gap. The CDR3 consists of 15 residues. The V gene's germline CDR1 is LNHDA and CDR2 SQIVND (reference sequence). The CDR3 spells CASSIGLTDLYGYTF. CDR3 DNA sequence: TGTGCCAGTAGTATAGGCCTGACAGACCTCTATGGCTACACCTTC.

The V gene is TRBV28, the J gene TRBJ2-1; D is perhaps TRBD1 (6 bases). This CDR3 region has 15 residues. The V gene's germline CDR1 is MDHEN and CDR2 SYDVKM. Deletions cut 6 bases from V and 7 bases from J, with 19 bases between. This CDR3 reads CASSPRGTDENEQFF. The CDR3 nucleotides read TGTGCCAGCAGCCCTAGGGGGACGGACGAGAATGAGCAGTTCTTC.

The rearrangement uses TRBV6-2 or TRBV6-3 and TRBJ2-1; TRBD2 aligns across 9 bases. Germline V gives CDR1 MNHEY, CDR2 SVGEGT. There are 15 residues in the CDR3. The V segment lost 5 bases and the J segment 7 bases; nucleotides outside the gene matches: 9. In DNA, the CDR3 is TGTGCCAGCAGTCCTAGCGGGGCCCGGCGAAATGAGCAGTTCTTC. It specifies CASSPSGARRNEQFF.

The V and J genes are TRBV6-8 and TRBJ2-2, with D maybe TRBD2 (5 bases). The V end lost 0 bases, the J end lost 1 base, and 15 bases lay between the germline ends. The CDR3 loop spans 18 amino acids. The germline gives CDR1 MNHGY, CDR2 SAAAGT. CDR3 bases: TGTGCCAGCAGTTACTCGGCCCCGGGGTATCGGAACACCGGGGAGCTGTTTTTT. Translated, it gives CASSYSAPGYRNTGELFF.

This chain joins TRBV6-2 or TRBV6-3 and TRBJ2-7; D is uncertain. The CDR3 is 13 residues long. Germline V CDR1 and CDR2: MNHEY, SVGEGT. Trimming shortened V by 0 bases and J by 3 bases, and 6 bases separated the two germline ends. The CDR3 protein is CASSYSDFYEQYV. As DNA, the CDR3 is TGTGCCAGCAGTTACTCCGACTTCTACGAGCAGTACGTC.

This clonotype came up many times. V usage is TRBV27 and J usage is TRBJ2-1, with D possibly being TRBD1 (6 bases). The CDR3 runs 14 residues. Germline V CDR1 and CDR2: MNHEY, SMNVEV (reference sequence). V lost 2 bases to trimming and J lost 4 bases, with 9 bases between them. This CDR3 is CASSLRDTYNEQFF. CDR3 nucleotide sequence: TGTGCCAGCAGTTTAAGGGACACTTACAATGAGCAGTTCTTC.

The table lists this clonotype with a few counts. The chain employs TRBV10-2 and TRBJ2-1, with 15 bases identical to TRBD2. CDR3 length equals 16 residues. Trimming removed 7 bases from V and 4 bases from J; junction bases left unmatched: 5. The germline CDR1 and CDR2 sequences are WSHSY and SAAADI. For the CDR3, the DNA is TGCGCCAGCATTGGACTAGCGGGGGGGCGTTACAATGAGCAGTTCTTC. The encoded protein is CASIGLAGGRYNEQFF.

This chain uses TRBV7-2 with TRBJ2-7; the D is unclear. CDR1 and CDR2 from the germline V gene are SGHTA and FQGNSA. This CDR3 comprises 15 residues. Trimming took 5 bases from V and 4 from J, leaving 18 bases between them. As DNA, the CDR3 is TGTGCCAGCAGCCCGGTTCTGGGGATGAGGTACGAGCAGTACTTC. The encoded protein is CASSPVLGMRYEQYF.

This clonotype was found a few times. The chain has TRBV18 and TRBJ2-3, with 7 bases lining up with TRBD2. The length of the CDR3 is 14 residues. Germline trimming cut 6 bases from V and 2 bases from J; bases unmatched to any gene: 5. The germline V gene has CDR1 KGHSH and CDR2 LQKENI. CDR3 in amino acids: CASSSGSLTDTQYF. CDR3 nucleotide sequence: TGTGCCAGCTCTAGCGGGTCACTCACAGATACGCAGTATTTT.

The chain couples TRBV6-1 to TRBJ1-1; D gene unclear. This CDR3 comprises 16 residues. Deletions cut 2 bases from V and 1 base from J, with 14 bases between. Germline V gives CDR1 MNHNS, CDR2 SASEGT. DNA of the CDR3: TGTGCCAGCAGTGAAAGTTTATCCGCGAGGAACACTGAAGCTTTCTTT. Protein: CASSESLSARNTEAFF.

With regard to this clonotype: The germline gene is not matched at one end of the junction; a read error may be the cause. The chain links TRBV10-1 to TRBJ2-2; 7 bases are shared with TRBD1. This CDR3 has 17 amino acids. Germline V CDR1 and CDR2: WNHNN, SYGVQD (reference sequence). The CDR3 coding sequence is TGCGCCAGCAGTGAGTCGATGACAGGGCCGAACATCGGGGAGCTGTTTTTT. Encoded protein: CASSESMTGPNIGELFF.

This clonotype was seen more than once but under ten times. The chain links TRBV6-5 to TRBJ1-5; unclear D gene. Germline values: CDR1 MNHEY, CDR2 SVGAGI. Trimming left V 0 bases short and J 3 bases short, with 9 bases between. The CDR3 is 15 amino acids. CDR3 nucleotides: TGTGCCAGCAGTTACTCGTGGCAGGTCAATCAGCCCCAGCATTTT. It translates to CASSYSWQVNQPQHF.

The J gene is TRBJ2-5, the V gene TRBV19; D gene uncertain. V lost 3 bases to trimming and J lost 5 bases, with 10 bases between them. The CDR3 has 13 residues. The germline V gene encodes CDR1 LNHDA and CDR2 SQIVND (reference sequence). The CDR3 region is CASSILGSETQYF. DNA of the CDR3: TGTGCCAGTAGTATCCTGGGCTCGGAGACCCAGTACTTC.

The CDR3 sequence: CASSQVLYVPDTEAFF. CDR3 nucleotides: TGCGCCAGCAGCCAAGTTCTGTACGTTCCGGACACTGAAGCTTTCTTT. This chain connects TRBV4-1 to TRBJ1-1; D call uncertain. The V gene's germline CDR1 is MGHRA and CDR2 YSYEKL. Between the trimmed V and J ends, which lost 1 base and 3 bases, there was a span of 15 bases. The CDR3 runs 16 residues.

A few counts support this clonotype. This chain uses TRBV9 with TRBJ2-2; the D gene is possibly TRBD1 (6 bases). The CDR3 runs 16 residues. Germline V CDR1 and CDR2: SGDLS, YYNGEE. With 2 bases removed from V and 9 bases from J, the gap between germline ends came to 20 bases. This chain's CDR3 is CASSVEGRGYSRELFF. The DNA for the CDR3 is TGTGCCAGCAGCGTCGAGGGCAGGGGATACAGCAGGGAGCTGTTTTTT.

The genes are TRBV6-5 and TRBJ2-7; 13 positions agree with TRBD2. Germline CDR1 and CDR2: MNHEY and SVGAGI. The length of the CDR3 is 15 residues. The J segment lost 3 bases and the V segment lost 4 bases, leaving 3 bases of the junction unmatched. CDR3 DNA: TGTGCCAGCAGTTCACTAGCGGGGGGGATCTACGAGCAGTACGTC. This codes for CASSSLAGGIYEQYV.

This chain links TRBV19 with TRBJ2-6; no firm D call. Trimming cost V 5 bases and J 2 bases, with 4 bases left between them. This CDR3 has 13 amino acids. Germline V gene data show CDR1 as LNHDA and CDR2 as SQIVND (reference sequence). The CDR3 protein is CASSSAGANVLTF. CDR3 DNA sequence: TGTGCCAGTAGTTCGGCTGGGGCCAACGTCCTGACTTTC.

This clonotype has ten or more counts. The DNA for the CDR3 is TGTGCCAGCAGCCCGTCGGTGGGGGGTGTCACCGGGGAGCTGTTTTTT. This codes for CASSPSVGGVTGELFF. V usage is TRBV7-8 and J usage is TRBJ2-2; D possibly corresponds to TRBD2 (6 bases). The V gene lost 5 bases and the J gene lost 4 bases, with 17 bases spanning the gap. Germline assignment: CDR1 SGHVS and CDR2 FQNEAQ. The CDR3 totals 16 residues.